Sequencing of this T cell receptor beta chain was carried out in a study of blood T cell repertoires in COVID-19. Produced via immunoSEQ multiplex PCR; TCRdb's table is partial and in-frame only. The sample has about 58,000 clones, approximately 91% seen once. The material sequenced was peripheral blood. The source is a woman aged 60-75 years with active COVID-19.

The CDR3 protein is CASSQRGGANTQYF. CDR3 nucleotide sequence: TGTGCCAGCAGCCAAAGGGGGGGGGCAAATACGCAGTATTTT. The chain links TRBV7-2 to TRBJ2-3; a weak D match, TRBD2 (7 bases). Between the trimmed V and J ends, which lost 5 bases and 7 bases, there was a span of 16 bases. Germline V lookup: CDR1 SGHTA, CDR2 FQGNSA. CDR3 length: 14 amino acids.